The rows below give T cell receptor beta chains drawn from one sample of a study of cytomegalovirus exposure and HLA in healthy donors. The protocol was immunoSEQ multiplex PCR, while the TCRdb copy is restricted to in-frame clones and leaves out a portion. The sample holds some 150,000 clones, 75% to 85% seen once. The specimen was PBMCs. Every receptor here comes from a man in his fifties in good health and CMV-seropositive. The CDR3 runs from the conserved cysteine through the conserved F or W. The D gene is left open where the match is weak. The size entry is marked missing in some rows and otherwise reads once, few, many or a size class.

v_gene,abundance,d_gene,j_gene,CDR3aa,CDR3nt
TRBV7-9,-,TRBD2,TRBJ2-3,CASSLGAGGDTQYF,TGTGCCAGCAGCTTAGGGGCGGGGGGAGATACGCAGTATTTT
TRBV29-1,-,TRBD1,TRBJ1-1,CSIQGARISMNTEAFF,TGCAGCATTCAGGGGGCGCGTATCTCTATGAACACTGAAGCTTTCTTT
TRBV7-6,-,TRBD1,TRBJ2-5,CASSPNQGAGETQYF,TGTGCCAGCAGCCCAAACCAGGGGGCTGGAGAGACCCAGTACTTC
TRBV28,-,-,TRBJ1-3,CANHTDSGNTIYF,TGTGCCAACCATACAGACTCTGGAAACACCATATATTTT
TRBV4-3,-,-,TRBJ2-6,CASSQESTGSGANVLTF,TGCGCCAGCAGCCAAGAATCTACAGGGTCTGGGGCCAACGTCCTGACTTTC
TRBV6-5,-,-,TRBJ1-2,CASSYAQGVGYGYTF,TGTGCCAGCAGTTACGCACAGGGTGTGGGCTATGGCTACACCTTC
TRBV5-4,-,TRBD1,TRBJ1-2,CASSFPGTGGRVYTF,TGTGCCAGCAGCTTCCCCGGGACAGGGGGCCGGGTCTACACCTTC
TRBV11-3,-,TRBD2,TRBJ2-2,CASSLGLAGTNTGELFF,TGTGCCAGCAGCTTAGGACTAGCGGGGACGAACACCGGGGAGCTGTTTTTT
TRBV28,-,-,TRBJ1-5,CAESGGSNQLQHF,TGTGCCGAGTCGGGGGGAAGCAATCAGCTCCAGCATTTT
TRBV14,-,-,TRBJ2-7,CASSQGLNYEQYF,TGTGCCAGCAGCCAAGGACTGAACTACGAGCAGTACTTC
TRBV2,-,-,TRBJ2-1,CASMSSGTYNEQFF,TGTGCCAGCATGTCGAGCGGCACCTACAATGAGCAGTTCTTC
TRBV28,-,-,TRBJ2-3,CASSLGQGRTDTQYF,TGTGCCAGCAGTTTAGGGCAGGGGCGCACAGATACGCAGTATTTT
TRBV5-4,-,-,TRBJ2-6,CASSQDLGFSGANVLTF,TGTGCCAGCAGCCAAGACCTGGGCTTCTCTGGGGCCAACGTCCTGACTTTC
TRBV6-6,-,TRBD1,TRBJ1-2,CASSSTTEGGNGYTF,TGTGCCAGCAGTTCCACCACCGAAGGGGGCAATGGCTACACCTTC
TRBV28,once,-,TRBJ2-3,CASSLGRSRQGTQYF,TGTGCCAGCAGTTTAGGGCGCAGCCGTCAAGGTACGCAGTATTTT
TRBV6-6,-,-,TRBJ2-1,CASRPQGIYNEQFF,TGTGCCAGCAGGCCACAGGGTATCTACAATGAGCAGTTCTTC
TRBV7-2,-,TRBD1,TRBJ2-5,CASSYGTGGEETQYF,TGTGCCAGCAGCTACGGGACAGGGGGAGAAGAGACCCAGTACTTC
TRBV18,few,-,TRBJ2-7,CASSPPERNYEQYF,TGTGCCAGCTCACCGCCAGAAAGAAACTACGAGCAGTACTTC
TRBV19,-,TRBD1,TRBJ2-4,CASSITGGAENIQYF,TGTGCCAGTAGTATTACAGGGGGCGCGGAAAACATTCAGTACTTC
TRBV6-1,-,TRBD1,TRBJ1-5,CASSGTGSNQPQHF,TGTGCCAGCAGTGGGACAGGTAGCAATCAGCCCCAGCATTTT
TRBV9,-,TRBD1,TRBJ2-2,CASTLDRANTGELFF,TGTGCCAGCACCCTTGACAGGGCGAACACCGGGGAGCTGTTTTTT
TRBV5-1,-,-,TRBJ2-3,CASSPGLLGDTQYF,TGCGCCAGCAGCCCGGGACTTCTGGGAGATACGCAGTATTTT
TRBV27,few,TRBD2,TRBJ2-7,CASSLSGGSGEQYF,TGTGCCAGCAGTTTGTCAGGCGGGAGTGGCGAGCAGTACTTC
TRBV28,-,TRBD1,TRBJ1-5,CASSFFARGLNQPQHF,TGTGCCAGCAGTTTTTTCGCCAGGGGGCTGAATCAGCCCCAGCATTTT
TRBV19,-,-,TRBJ1-5,CASSEIAGRQPQHF,TGTGCCAGTAGTGAGATAGCGGGACGCCAGCCCCAGCATTTT
TRBV10-3,-,-,TRBJ2-3,CAISESPSGTTDTQYF,TGTGCCATCAGTGAGTCTCCCTCGGGAACCACAGATACGCAGTATTTT
TRBV4-2,-,-,TRBJ2-3,CASSQDNIAGSIENTQYF,TGTGCCAGCAGCCAAGATAATATTGCGGGGAGCATTGAGAATACGCAGTATTTT
TRBV30,-,-,TRBJ2-3,CACSAAGIADTQYF,TGTGCCTGCAGCGCCGCGGGGATCGCAGATACGCAGTATTTT
TRBV6-5,-,TRBD1,TRBJ1-1,CASSSTGIEAFF,TGTGCCAGCAGTTCGACAGGGATTGAAGCTTTCTTT
TRBV29-1,few,-,TRBJ1-1,CSVEDRGEGTEAFF,TGCAGCGTTGAAGATCGCGGGGAAGGCACTGAAGCTTTCTTT
TRBV29-1,-,TRBD1,TRBJ1-2,CSVARTGGNYGYTF,TGCAGCGTAGCGAGGACAGGGGGTAACTATGGCTACACCTTC
TRBV5-1,-,-,TRBJ2-2,CASSFSGFNTGELFF,TGCGCCAGCAGCTTTAGCGGATTTAACACCGGGGAGCTGTTTTTT
TRBV19,-,-,TRBJ2-7,CASSILPSYEQYF,TGTGCCAGTAGTATTCTCCCCTCCTACGAGCAGTACTTC
TRBV15,-,TRBD1,TRBJ2-5,CATSGEGQGDIETQYF,TGTGCCACCAGCGGGGAAGGACAGGGGGATATAGAGACCCAGTACTTC
TRBV7-4,few,TRBD1,TRBJ2-7,CASSPTGGRYEQYF,TGTGCCAGCAGCCCAACAGGGGGCCGCTACGAGCAGTACTTC
TRBV30,-,TRBD2,TRBJ2-5,CAWSGGGRETQYF,TGTGCCTGGTCGGGAGGGGGGCGGGAGACCCAGTACTTC
TRBV10-3,-,TRBD1,TRBJ2-3,CAISRGTGGPDTQYF,TGTGCCATCAGTCGCGGGACAGGGGGCCCTGATACGCAGTATTTT
TRBV7-9,-,TRBD1,TRBJ1-3,CASSTDPDRGSGNTIYF,TGTGCCAGCAGCACGGACCCCGACAGGGGCTCTGGAAACACCATATATTTT
TRBV4-3,few,-,TRBJ1-1,CASSLDRFLNTEAFF,TGCGCCAGCAGCCTCGACAGATTTCTGAACACTGAAGCTTTCTTT
TRBV5-5,-,-,TRBJ2-5,CASSLDLSQETQYF,TGTGCCAGCAGCTTGGATCTATCCCAAGAGACCCAGTACTTC
TRBV6-5,-,-,TRBJ1-1,CASTPDRLAFF,TGTGCCAGCACCCCCGACAGGTTAGCTTTCTTT
TRBV7-5,-,-,TRBJ1-6,CARRRDREDSPLHF,TGTGCCAGAAGACGGGACAGGGAGGACTCACCCCTCCACTTT
TRBV4-2,once,TRBD2,TRBJ2-3,CASSGLAGGYTDTQYF,TGTGCCAGCAGCGGGTTAGCGGGGGGGTACACAGATACGCAGTATTTT
TRBV18,-,-,TRBJ1-2,CASSPGYEDYGYTF,TGTGCCAGCTCACCAGGATACGAGGACTATGGCTACACCTTC
TRBV5-6,-,-,TRBJ1-2,CASSLNRRYGYTF,TGTGCCAGCAGCTTGAACAGACGATATGGCTACACCTTC